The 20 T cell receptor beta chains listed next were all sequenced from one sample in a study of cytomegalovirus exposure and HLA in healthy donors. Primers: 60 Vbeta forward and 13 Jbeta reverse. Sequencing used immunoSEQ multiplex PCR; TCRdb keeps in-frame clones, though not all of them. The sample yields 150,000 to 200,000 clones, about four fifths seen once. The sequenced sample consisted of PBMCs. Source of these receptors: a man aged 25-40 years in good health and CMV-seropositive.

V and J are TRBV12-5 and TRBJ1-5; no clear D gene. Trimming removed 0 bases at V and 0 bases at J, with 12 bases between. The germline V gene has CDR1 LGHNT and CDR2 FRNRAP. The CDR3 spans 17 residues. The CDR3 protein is CASGLVITADSNQPQHF. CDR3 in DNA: TGTGCTAGTGGTTTGGTAATAACAGCCGATAGCAATCAGCCCCAGCATTTT.

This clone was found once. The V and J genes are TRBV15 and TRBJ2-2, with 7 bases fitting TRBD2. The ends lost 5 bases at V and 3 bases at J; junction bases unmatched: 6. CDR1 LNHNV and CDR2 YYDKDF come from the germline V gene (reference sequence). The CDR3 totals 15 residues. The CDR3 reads CATSFGTTYTGELFF. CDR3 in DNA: TGTGCCACCAGCTTCGGGACTACCTACACCGGGGAGCTGTTTTTT.

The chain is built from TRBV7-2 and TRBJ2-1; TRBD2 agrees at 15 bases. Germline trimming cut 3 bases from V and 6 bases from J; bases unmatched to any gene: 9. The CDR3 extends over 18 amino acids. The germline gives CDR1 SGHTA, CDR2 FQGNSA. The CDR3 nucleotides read TGTGCCAGCAGCTTCGGACTAGCGGGGGGGGGTCTCGGCAATGAGCAGTTCTTC. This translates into CASSFGLAGGGLGNEQFF.

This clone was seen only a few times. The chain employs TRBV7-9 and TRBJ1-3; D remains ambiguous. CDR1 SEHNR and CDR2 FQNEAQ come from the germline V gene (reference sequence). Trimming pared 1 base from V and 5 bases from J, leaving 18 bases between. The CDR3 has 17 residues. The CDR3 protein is CASSLEISGITRNTIYF. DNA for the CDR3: TGTGCCAGCAGCTTAGAAATTTCGGGGATTACAAGAAACACCATATATTTT.

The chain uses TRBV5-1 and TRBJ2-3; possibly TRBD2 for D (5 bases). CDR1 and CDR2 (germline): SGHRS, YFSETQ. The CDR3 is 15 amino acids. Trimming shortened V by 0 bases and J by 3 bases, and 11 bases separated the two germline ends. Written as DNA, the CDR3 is TGCGCCAGCAGCTTGGTGGGAGACCGGACAGATACGCAGTATTTT. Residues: CASSLVGDRTDTQYF.

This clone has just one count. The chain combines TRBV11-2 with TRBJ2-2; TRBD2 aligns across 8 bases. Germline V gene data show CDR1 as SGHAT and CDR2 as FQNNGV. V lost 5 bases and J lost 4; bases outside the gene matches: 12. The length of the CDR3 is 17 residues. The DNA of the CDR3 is TGTGCCAGCAGCCCAAGACTAGCGTCCGGGGGCACCGGGGAGCTGTTTTTT. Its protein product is CASSPRLASGGTGELFF.

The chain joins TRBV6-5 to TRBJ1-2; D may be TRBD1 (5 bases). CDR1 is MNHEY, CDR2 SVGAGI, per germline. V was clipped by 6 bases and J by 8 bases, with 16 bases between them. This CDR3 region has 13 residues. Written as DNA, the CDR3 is TGTGCCAGCAGCAGTGGAGGGCCAGGGGGCTACACCTTC. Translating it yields CASSSGGPGGYTF.

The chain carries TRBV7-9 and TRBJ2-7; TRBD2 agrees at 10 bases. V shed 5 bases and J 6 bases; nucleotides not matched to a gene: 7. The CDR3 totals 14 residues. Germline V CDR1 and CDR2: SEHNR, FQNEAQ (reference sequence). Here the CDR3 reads CASSVSGGEAEQYF. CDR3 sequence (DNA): TGTGCCAGCAGCGTCAGCGGGGGGGAAGCCGAGCAGTACTTC.

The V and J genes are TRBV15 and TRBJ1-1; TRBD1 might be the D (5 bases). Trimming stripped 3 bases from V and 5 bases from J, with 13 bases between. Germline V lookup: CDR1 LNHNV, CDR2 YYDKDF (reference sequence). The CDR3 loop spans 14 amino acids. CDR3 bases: TGTGCCACCAGCAGGCTAATGGGGCAGACTGAAGCTTTCTTT. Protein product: CATSRLMGQTEAFF.

The CDR3 protein is CASTPTGSYEQYF. DNA of the CDR3: TGTGCCAGCACCCCGACAGGGTCCTACGAGCAGTACTTC. The chain couples TRBV7-9 to TRBJ2-7, with 7 bases that match TRBD1. The CDR3 totals 13 residues. Germline CDR1 reads SEHNR; CDR2 reads FQNEAQ (reference sequence). The V gene end was trimmed by 7 bases and the J gene end by 1 base; junction bases not matched to a gene: 4.

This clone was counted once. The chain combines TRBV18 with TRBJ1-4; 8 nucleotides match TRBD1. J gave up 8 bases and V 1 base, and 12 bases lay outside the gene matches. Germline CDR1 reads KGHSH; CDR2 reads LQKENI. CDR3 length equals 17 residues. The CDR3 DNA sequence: TGTGCCAGCTCACCACGGACAGGGCCTGTTGGGGGGGAAAAACTGTTTTTT. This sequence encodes CASSPRTGPVGGEKLFF.

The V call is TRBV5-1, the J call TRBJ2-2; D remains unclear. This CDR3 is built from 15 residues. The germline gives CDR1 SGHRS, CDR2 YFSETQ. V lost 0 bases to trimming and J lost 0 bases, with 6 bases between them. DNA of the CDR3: TGCGCCAGCAGCTTGGAAGCTACGAACACCGGGGAGCTGTTTTTT. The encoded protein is CASSLEATNTGELFF.

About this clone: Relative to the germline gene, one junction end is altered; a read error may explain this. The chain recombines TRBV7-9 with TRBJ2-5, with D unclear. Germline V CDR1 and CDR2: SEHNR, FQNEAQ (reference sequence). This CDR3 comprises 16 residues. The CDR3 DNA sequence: TGTTCCAGCAGCTTAATGTCAGGCAAAGTCCAAGAGACCCAGTACTTC. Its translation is CSSSLMSGKVQETQYF.

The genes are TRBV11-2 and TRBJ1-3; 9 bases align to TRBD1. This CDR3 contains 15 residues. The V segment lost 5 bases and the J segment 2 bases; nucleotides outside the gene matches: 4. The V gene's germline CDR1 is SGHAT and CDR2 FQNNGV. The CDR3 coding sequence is TGTGCCAGCAGCACAGGACAGGGGCCTGGAAACACCATATATTTT. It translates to CASSTGQGPGNTIYF.

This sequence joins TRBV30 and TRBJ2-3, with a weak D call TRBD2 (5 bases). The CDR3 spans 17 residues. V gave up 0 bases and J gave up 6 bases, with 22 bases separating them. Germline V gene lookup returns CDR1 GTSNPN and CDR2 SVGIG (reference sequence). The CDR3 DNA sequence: TGTGCCTGGAGTGTACCCAGGCTAGCCTCCCGAGGGGATACGCAGTATTTT. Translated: CAWSVPRLASRGDTQYF.

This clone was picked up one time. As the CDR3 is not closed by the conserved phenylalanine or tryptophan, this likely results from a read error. In DNA form, the CDR3 reads TGTGCCACCAGCAGTCCAATATCCACCGGGGAGCTGTTTTCT. Amino acids: CATSSPISTGELFS. The rearrangement links TRBV15 to TRBJ2-2; D remains ambiguous. V lost 3 bases, J lost 4 bases, and 9 bases lay in between. Germline values: CDR1 LNHNV, CDR2 YYDKDF (reference sequence). This CDR3 is built from 14 residues.

The CDR3 sequence: CASSLLGQGGGYGYTF. The DNA for the CDR3 is TGTGCCAGCAGCTTATTAGGGCAGGGGGGCGGCTATGGCTACACCTTC. The rearrangement joins TRBV7-8 to TRBJ1-2, with TRBD1 matching over 7 bases. The CDR3 length is 16 residues. The V segment lost 2 bases and the J segment 4 bases; nucleotides outside the gene matches: 10. Germline CDR1 and CDR2: SGHVS and FQNEAQ.

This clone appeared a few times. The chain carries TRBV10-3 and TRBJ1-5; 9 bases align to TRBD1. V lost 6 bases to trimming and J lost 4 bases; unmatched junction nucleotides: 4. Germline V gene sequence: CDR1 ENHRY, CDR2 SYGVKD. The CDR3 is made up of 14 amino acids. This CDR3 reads CAISSDRGNQPQHF. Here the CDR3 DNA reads TGTGCCATCAGCTCGGACAGGGGAAATCAGCCCCAGCATTTT.

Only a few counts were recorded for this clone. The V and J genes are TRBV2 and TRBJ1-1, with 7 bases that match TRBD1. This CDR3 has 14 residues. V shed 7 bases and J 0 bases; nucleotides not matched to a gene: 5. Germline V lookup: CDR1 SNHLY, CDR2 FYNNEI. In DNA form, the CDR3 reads TGTGCCAGCACCACACAGGGGATGAACACTGAAGCTTTCTTT. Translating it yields CASTTQGMNTEAFF.

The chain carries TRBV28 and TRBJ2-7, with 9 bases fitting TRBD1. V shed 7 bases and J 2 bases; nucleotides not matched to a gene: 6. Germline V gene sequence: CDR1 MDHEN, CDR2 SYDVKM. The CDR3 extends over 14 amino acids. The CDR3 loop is CASTTRQGAYEQYF. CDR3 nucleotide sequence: TGTGCCAGCACCACCCGACAGGGGGCCTACGAGCAGTACTTC.